This T cell receptor (beta chain) derives from a study of read filtering for tumor transcriptome and immune sequencing. In the study overall: R-ISS stage counts were under ten for I, approximately 16 for II, 7 for III. TCR-mapped reads were about 3.5 to 10.27 million with IR-seq versus roughly 80 to 1,300 with RNA-seq.

This clonotype was seen repeatedly, ten times or more. Its target is unknown. Molecular barcoded adaptors covering alpha/delta and beta/gamma chains were used on 400 to 450 ng RNA. MiXCR was run by TCRdb on the reads, yielding one entry per CDR3 protein. The sample holds over 35,000 distinct CDR3 sequences, roughly 12% seen once. Germline V gene lookup returns CDR1 SEHNR and CDR2 FQNEAQ (reference sequence). Trimming left V 5 bases short and J 6 bases short, with 11 bases between. This CDR3 has 13 residues. General study results and limits: About 82% of IR-seq clonotypes had a single read, yet these held approximately 4% of reads.

The sequenced sample was a population of CD138-negative cells sorted from bone marrow. The clonotype originates from a donor older than 35 with multiple myeloma. V is TRBV7-9 and J is TRBJ1-5; tentative D call: TRBD1 (6 bases). The CDR3 coding sequence is TGTGCCAGCAGCGAAGGGGGTGGTCAGCCCCAGCATTTT. This encodes CASSEGGGQPQHF.